This T cell receptor beta chain derives from a study of cytomegalovirus exposure and HLA in healthy donors. Comment on this clone: Its target is not known.

Both 60 Vbeta primers and 13 Jbeta primers went into the PCR. Clones were sequenced by immunoSEQ multiplex PCR, and TCRdb holds only the in-frame ones, with some missing. The table includes more than 100,000 clones, 75% to 90% detected once. Study-wide results and caveats: A later analysis by the authors found several of the most significant clusters apparently linked to common viral pathogens. TCR beta chains associated with HLA were, in a later analysis, more clonally expanded than equally common others. In a later analysis, most CMV-associated TCR beta chains appeared HLA-restricted.

This TCR was sampled from a female donor in good health and CMV-seropositive. The sample was PBMCs.

The CDR3 DNA is TGCGCCAGCAGCCCGGGACTAGCGGGGGGCACAGATACGCAGTATTTT. Protein product: CASSPGLAGGTDTQYF. The chain employs TRBV4-1 and TRBJ2-3, with 14 nucleotides matching TRBD2. The CDR3 is 16 residues long. Germline V gene lookup returns CDR1 MGHRA and CDR2 YSYEKL. With V trimmed by 4 bases and J by 1 base, 1 base remained unmatched.